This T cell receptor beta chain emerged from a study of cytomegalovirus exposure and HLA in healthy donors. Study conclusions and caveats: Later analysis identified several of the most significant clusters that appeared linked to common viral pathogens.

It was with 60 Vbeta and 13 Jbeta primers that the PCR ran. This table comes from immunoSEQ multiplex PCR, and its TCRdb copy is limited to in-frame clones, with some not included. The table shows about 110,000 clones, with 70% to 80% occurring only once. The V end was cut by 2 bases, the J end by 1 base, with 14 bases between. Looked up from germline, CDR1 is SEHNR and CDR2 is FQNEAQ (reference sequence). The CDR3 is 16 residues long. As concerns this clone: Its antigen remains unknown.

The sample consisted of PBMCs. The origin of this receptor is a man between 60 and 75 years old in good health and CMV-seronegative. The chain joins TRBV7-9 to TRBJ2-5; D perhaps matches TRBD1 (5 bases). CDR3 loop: CASSLNRPQGQETQYF. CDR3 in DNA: TGTGCCAGCAGCTTAAATCGTCCCCAGGGCCAAGAGACCCAGTACTTC.